This T cell receptor beta chain was found in a study of T cell therapy after organ transplantation. Whole-study context: Patients received a median of 1.92 x 10^8 CMV-specific T cells over 2 to 6 infusions.

Sequencing used immunoSEQ multiplex PCR; TCRdb keeps in-frame clones, though not all of them. This sample has 50,000 or so clones, with less than 95% found just once. Points on this clone: Its antigen is undetermined.

V was cut by 6 bases and J by 5 bases, with 11 bases left in between. CDR1 is MNHNY, CDR2 SVGAGI, per germline (reference sequence). The length of the CDR3 is 14 residues. The receptor's source is a human patient who had received a solid organ transplant and had CMV disease. The chain couples TRBV6-6 to TRBJ1-6; a possible D gene is TRBD1 (5 bases). The specimen comprised CD8+ T cells from blood, sampled before autologous CMV-specific T cell therapy. The chain's CDR3 is CASSFPGNNSPLHF. The DNA for the CDR3 is TGTGCCAGCAGCTTCCCAGGGAATAATTCACCCCTCCACTTT.